These 26 T cell receptor beta chains came from one sample sequenced in a study of cytomegalovirus exposure and HLA in healthy donors. PCR primers comprised 60 Vbeta and 13 Jbeta primers. Some clones are missing from TCRdb's copy, which holds only in-frame ones; the method was immunoSEQ multiplex PCR. Of hundreds of thousands of clones in the sample, around 73% were seen once. The sample comprised PBMCs. The origin of the receptors is a male donor in good health and CMV-seronegative.

This clone showed up just once. The V gene is TRBV6-1, the J gene TRBJ2-3; 10 bases match TRBD1. Germline CDR1 is MNHNS and CDR2 is SASEGT. The CDR3 contains 14 residues. The junction had 5 bases not matched to a gene; V was cut back by 7 bases and J by 4 bases. The CDR3 protein is CASMDRGVSDTQYF. CDR3 nucleotides: TGTGCCAGCATGGACAGGGGGGTTTCAGATACGCAGTATTTT.

This clone appeared once. This rearrangement joins TRBV10-3 to TRBJ1-2, with 9 bases lining up with TRBD1. The germline V gene has CDR1 ENHRY and CDR2 SYGVKD. J gave up 3 bases and V 6 bases, and 14 bases lay outside the gene matches. The CDR3 has 17 residues. Here the CDR3 DNA reads TGTGCCATCAGCTCGACTACAGGGGGCGAGTCGTACTATGGCTACACCTTC. This translates into CAISSTTGGESYYGYTF.

This clone has more than one count but fewer than ten. The V gene is TRBV27, the J gene TRBJ2-7, with a possible D match to TRBD2 (5 bases). Germline V CDR1 and CDR2: MNHEY, SMNVEV (reference sequence). With 1 base removed from V and 5 bases from J, the gap between germline ends came to 12 bases. This CDR3 spans 14 amino acids. Here the CDR3 DNA reads TGTGCCAGCAGTTTATTGGGAGACGGGGACGAGCAGTACTTC. Protein: CASSLLGDGDEQYF.

This chain connects TRBV7-2 to TRBJ2-7; 10 bases align to TRBD2. The CDR3 totals 15 residues. Germline CDR1 SGHTA, CDR2 FQGNSA. The J segment lost 2 bases and the V segment lost 1 base, leaving 2 bases of the junction unmatched. CDR3 in DNA: TGTGCCAGCAGCTTAGTTACTAGCGGGACCTACGAGCAGTACTTC. Protein: CASSLVTSGTYEQYF.

This chain uses TRBV5-6 with TRBJ2-3, with a tentative D call TRBD2 (6 bases). V lost 1 base and J lost 0, with 12 bases in between. Germline lookup yields CDR1 SGHDT and CDR2 YYEEEE. The CDR3 totals 16 residues. CDR3: CASSLYGGPSTDTQYF. Written as DNA, the CDR3 is TGTGCCAGCAGCTTGTACGGGGGACCTAGCACAGATACGCAGTATTTT.

V is TRBV13 and J is TRBJ2-3; 7 positions agree with TRBD2. The V segment lost 2 bases and the J segment 6 bases; nucleotides outside the gene matches: 20. Germline V gene lookup returns CDR1 PRHDT and CDR2 FYEKMQ (reference sequence). The CDR3 contains 19 residues. The CDR3 here is CASSLLWGRGLSTADTQYF. As DNA, the CDR3 is TGTGCCAGCAGCTTATTATGGGGGAGGGGCTTAAGTACAGCCGATACGCAGTATTTT.

J is TRBJ2-1 and V is TRBV7-3; the D gene is possibly TRBD1 (6 bases). The CDR3 is 13 residues long. The ends were cut back, 5 bases at V and 5 bases at J, with 10 bases in the middle. Germline V CDR1 and CDR2: SGHTA, FQGTGA. In DNA form, the CDR3 reads TGTGCCAGCAGCCTGGACAGACACAATGAGCAGTTCTTC. Its translation: CASSLDRHNEQFF.

Points on this clone: Additional DNA sequences in this sample encode the identical CDR3. The chain is built from TRBV2 and TRBJ2-3, with TRBD2 identical over 13 bases. The CDR3 is made up of 16 amino acids. Trimming removed 6 bases from V and 0 bases from J; junction bases left unmatched: 3. Germline V gives CDR1 SNHLY, CDR2 FYNNEI. CDR3 sequence (DNA): TGTGCCAGCAGAGAACTAGCGGGAGGGAGCACAGATACGCAGTATTTT. Translating gives CASRELAGGSTDTQYF.

Concerning this clone: An end of the junction differs from the germline gene, which may be a read error. The CDR3 DNA follows: TGTGCTAGCAGTCGACAGGGAGGCGAGCAGTACTTC. This sequence encodes CASSRQGGEQYF. The gene calls are TRBV7-7 and TRBJ2-7, with D possibly TRBD1 on 7 matching bases. The CDR3 has 12 residues. Germline V gives CDR1 SSHAT, CDR2 FNYEAQ (reference sequence). Full variable domain (rest looked up from reference TRBV7-7 and TRBJ2-7): GAGVSQSPRYKVTKRGQDVTLRCDPISSHATLYWYQQALGQGPEFLTYFNYEAQPDKSGLPSDRFSAERPEGSISTLTIQRTEQRDSAMYRCASSRQGGEQYFGPGTRLTVT.

This chain links TRBV9 with TRBJ1-2; no clear D. This CDR3 has 14 residues. The V and J ends lost 0 bases and 2 bases respectively, with 8 bases between them. CDR1 is SGDLS, CDR2 YYNGEE, per germline. The CDR3 DNA reads as TGTGCCAGCAGCGTAGAAGAGGGAAACTATGGCTACACCTTC. This translates into CASSVEEGNYGYTF.

This chain connects TRBV7-9 to TRBJ2-1, with a possible D match to TRBD2 (5 bases). The CDR3 extends over 13 amino acids. Germline CDR1 is SEHNR and CDR2 is FQNEAQ (reference sequence). V dropped 4 bases and J dropped 10 bases, with 14 bases sitting between them. CDR3 loop: CASSSPRGREQFF. The CDR3 DNA reads as TGTGCCAGCAGCTCTCCCCGTGGGAGAGAGCAGTTCTTC.

The V and J genes are TRBV25-1 and TRBJ1-2; possibly TRBD1 for D (5 bases). Germline V gene lookup returns CDR1 MGHDK and CDR2 SYGVNS. The CDR3 spans 14 residues. The V end lost 4 bases, the J end lost 4 bases, and 13 bases lay between the germline ends. The CDR3 DNA follows: TGTGCCAGCAGTGGGGGGGGACCGGCCTATGGCTACACCTTC. It translates to CASSGGGPAYGYTF.

This clone was seen more than once but under ten times. The chain is built from TRBV2 and TRBJ2-7, with D perhaps TRBD2 (5 bases). CDR1 and CDR2 (germline): SNHLY, FYNNEI. CDR3 length equals 13 residues. Trimming removed 4 bases at V and 0 bases at J, with 7 bases between. The DNA for the CDR3 is TGTGCCAGCAGTGGAGGGATCTCCTACGAGCAGTACTTC. It translates to CASSGGISYEQYF.

The chain carries TRBV11-3 and TRBJ2-1; TRBD1 matches 8 bases. From germline, CDR1 is SGHNT and CDR2 YENEEA. The CDR3 runs to 17 residues. J was trimmed by 0 bases and V by 4 bases; bases with no gene match: 8. CDR3 protein: CASSSGGGRSSYNEQFF. The CDR3 DNA is TGTGCCAGCAGCTCAGGGGGCGGCCGCAGCTCCTACAATGAGCAGTTCTTC.

J is TRBJ2-1 and V is TRBV5-1, with TRBD1 as a possible D gene (6 bases). The CDR3 has 15 amino acids. CDR1 is SGHRS and CDR2 is YFSETQ in the germline V gene. With 0 bases removed from V and 3 bases from J, the gap between germline ends came to 10 bases. CDR3 protein: CASSLAGQLYNEQFF. The CDR3 coding sequence is TGCGCCAGCAGCTTGGCGGGACAACTCTACAATGAGCAGTTCTTC.

This clone appeared a few times. J is TRBJ2-7 and V is TRBV6-1, with a possible D match to TRBD2 (6 bases). From germline, CDR1 is MNHNS and CDR2 SASEGT. V gave up 6 bases and J gave up 4 bases, with 16 bases separating them. The CDR3 contains 14 residues. This CDR3 is CASSESGQSYEQYF. DNA for the CDR3: TGTGCCAGCAGCGAGAGCGGGCAATCTTACGAGCAGTACTTC.

The chain couples TRBV19 to TRBJ2-5, with 8 bases matching TRBD1. The CDR3 runs 16 residues. Unmatched junction bases numbered 8, after V lost 5 bases and J lost 0 bases. Germline V gives CDR1 LNHDA, CDR2 SQIVND (reference sequence). CDR3 bases: TGTGCCAGTAGTGAGGGACAGGCGAAGTACCAAGAGACCCAGTACTTC. Protein: CASSEGQAKYQETQYF.

The V call is TRBV5-1, the J call TRBJ2-7; possibly TRBD1 for D (5 bases). This CDR3 region has 17 residues. The germline gives CDR1 SGHRS, CDR2 YFSETQ. Trimming removed 0 bases from V and 4 bases from J, with 20 bases in between. CDR3 in DNA: TGCGCCAGCAGCTTGGACTCCAAAGGACACTACTATTACGAGCAGTACTTC. This codes for CASSLDSKGHYYYEQYF.

The chain has TRBV2 and TRBJ2-5, with 12 bases that match TRBD2. Germline V gene sequence: CDR1 SNHLY, CDR2 FYNNEI. This CDR3 spans 14 amino acids. V dropped 6 bases and J dropped 5; count of bases not matched to a gene: 4. The CDR3 region has the DNA TGTGCCAGCAGGCCTAGCGGGAGGGCGGAGACCCAGTACTTC. The encoded protein is CASRPSGRAETQYF.

Points on this clone: Compared with germline, one end of the junction differs, possibly owing to a read error. The chain employs TRBV7-9 and TRBJ2-7; maybe TRBD1 (5 bases). Germline V gene data show CDR1 as SEHNR and CDR2 as FQNEAQ (reference sequence). This CDR3 contains 12 residues. The CDR3 region has the DNA TGTTCCAGCAGCTCTACCCCAGGGGAGCAGTACTTC. Its protein product is CSSSSTPGEQYF.

V gene TRBV19 combines with J gene TRBJ1-1; TRBD1 agrees at 7 bases. This CDR3 contains 13 residues. V shed 6 bases, J shed 6 bases, and the junction held 7 bases outside the gene matches. Germline lookup yields CDR1 LNHDA and CDR2 SQIVND (reference sequence). As DNA, the CDR3 is TGTGCCAGTAGCCTGAACAGGGGCTCTGAAGCTTTCTTT. It codes for CASSLNRGSEAFF.

This clone has more than one count but fewer than ten. The chain employs TRBV10-3 and TRBJ1-1, with no clear D. CDR3 length: 12 residues. The germline V and J ends were trimmed by 0 bases and 6 bases, with 5 bases remaining between them. Germline V CDR1 and CDR2: ENHRY, SYGVKD. The chain's CDR3 is CAISESESEAFF. CDR3 DNA sequence: TGTGCCATCAGTGAGTCGGAGTCTGAAGCTTTCTTT.

Of note for this clone: Sequence at one end of the junction differs from germline and may be a read error. The chain links TRBV7-9 to TRBJ2-2; weak D call: TRBD2 (6 bases). Germline CDR1 and CDR2: SEHNR and FQNEAQ (reference sequence). There are 17 residues in the CDR3. The CDR3 DNA sequence: TGTGCCAGCAGCCCCCAAGACGGGGCCCTTAGGACCGGGGGGCTGTTTTTT. Protein: CASSPQDGALRTGGLFF.

V is TRBV10-3 and J is TRBJ2-1; a weak D match, TRBD2 (6 bases). The V and J ends lost 0 bases and 10 bases respectively, with 10 bases between them. The CDR3 covers 13 residues. Germline CDR1 reads ENHRY; CDR2 reads SYGVKD. The CDR3 DNA reads TGTGCCATCAGTGAGTCGGGGGGAGTAGAGCAGTTCTTC. It encodes CAISESGGVEQFF.

The sample holds a few counts of this clone. The chain carries TRBV6-5 and TRBJ1-1; a possible D gene is TRBD1 (5 bases). The germline CDR1 and CDR2 sequences are MNHEY and SVGAGI. Trimming shortened V by 4 bases and J by 6 bases, and 15 bases separated the two germline ends. This CDR3 spans 14 amino acids. CDR3 nucleotide sequence: TGTGCCAGCAGTTCCACGATCTGGGGCGCTGAAGCTTTCTTT. Protein product: CASSSTIWGAEAFF.

The V gene is TRBV5-1, the J gene TRBJ2-7; TRBD1 is a possible D gene (6 bases). The CDR3 extends over 12 amino acids. CDR1 is SGHRS and CDR2 is YFSETQ in the germline V gene. V was clipped by 2 bases and J by 12 bases, with 15 bases between them. The CDR3 reads CASSFRQVSLYF. The DNA of the CDR3 is TGCGCCAGCAGCTTCCGACAGGTCTCACTGTACTTC.